This T cell receptor (beta chain) was recorded in a study of control samples from healthy donors and cancer patients (dated by TCRdb to about 2020). Library creation used the immunoSEQ multiplex PCR assay. TCRdb limited this immuneACCESS table to in-frame rearrangements with V and J called. A share of clones is missing; checked studies link under half to unresolved V genes, and the rest is unexplained. The sample table contains approximately 130,000 clones; only one count was recorded for about nine tenths of them. Clones ranked in the top ten supply around 9% of the sample. The germline V gene specifies SGHNT as CDR1 and YENEEA as CDR2. V sheds 5 bases and J sheds 3 bases, leaving 13 bases between their ends. Including cysteine and phenylalanine, the CDR3 has 15 amino acids. The entry retains the CDR3 DNA only, 45 bases that are in frame from base 1. As concerns this clone: Its antigen is still unknown. No quality values exist for individual bases; no much larger clone is one base distant.

The sequenced material came from blood. The receptor was isolated from a man aged 35 to 55 in good health. Here the chain combines TRBV11-3 and TRBJ1-4; a tentative D match to TRBD1 spans 5 bases. The CDR3: CASSHIRGSNEKLFF. In nucleotides, the sequence is TGTGCCAGCAGCCACATACGGGGCTCTAATGAAAAACTGTTTTTT.